This is a list of T cell receptor beta chains from one sample in a study of response to subunit inactivated influenza vaccine. TCRdb re-called the RT-PCR reads through MiXCR, storing one row per CDR3 protein. The profile covers more than 450,000 distinct CDR3 sequences, with approximately 10% appearing a single time and approximately 10% taken by the ten largest. In addition, the sample was reused for a study of T cells expressing NK-cell markers.

The sequencing used PBMCs from blood, collected on the day of vaccination. The receptors here all came from a man aged 45 to 65 who received an inactivated influenza vaccine. The CDR3 runs from the conserved cysteine through the conserved F or W. The D gene is left open where the match is weak. Some rows have no size entry. The others give once, few or many, or a class for an expanded clone.

>TRBV11-1|TRBD1|few|TRBJ2-1
CASSSRDRGTIEQFF
TGTGCCAGCAGCTCCCGGGACAGGGGAACGATTGAGCAGTTCTTC
>TRBV10-3|TRBD1|few|TRBJ1-2
CAISGGQQGWDYGYTF
TGTGCCATCAGTGGCGGACAACAGGGGTGGGACTATGGCTACACCTTC
>TRBV5-1|TRBD1|-|TRBJ1-1
CASSLAPGGGTEAFF
TGCGCCAGCAGCTTGGCCCCAGGGGGGGGGACTGAAGCTTTCTTT
>TRBV7-6|-|-|TRBJ2-2
CASSPSGLSTGELFF
TGTGCCAGCAGCCCCTCTGGGCTCTCCACCGGGGAGCTGTTTTTT
>TRBV9|-|-|TRBJ2-2
CASSVQQGTGELFF
TGTGCCAGCAGCGTCCAGCAGGGGACCGGGGAGCTGTTTTTT
>TRBV4-2|TRBD1|-|TRBJ2-2
CASSQDSQDRAVGELFF
TGTGCCAGCAGCCAAGATTCTCAGGACAGGGCGGTCGGGGAGCTGTTTTTT
>TRBV7-6|-|many|TRBJ2-7
CASSESVWGEEQYF
TGTGCCAGCAGCGAGAGCGTTTGGGGGGAAGAGCAGTACTTC
>TRBV7-9|-|-|TRBJ2-2
CASSLGAGRGSTGELFF
TGTGCCAGCAGCTTAGGAGCCGGGCGGGGCAGCACCGGGGAGCTGTTTTTT
>TRBV19|TRBD1|few|TRBJ1-5
CASSIARTGWDVQHF
TGTGCCAGTAGTATAGCCCGGACAGGCTGGGACGTCCAGCATTTT
>TRBV5-5|TRBD2|many|TRBJ2-3
CASSLQAGGLGDTQYF
TGTGCCAGCAGCTTGCAGGCGGGGGGATTGGGAGATACGCAGTATTTT
>TRBV6-5|-|few|TRBJ2-2
CASSYSPGLQPGELFF
TGTGCCAGCAGTTACTCTCCCGGACTCCAACCCGGGGAGCTGTTTTTT
>TRBV5-1|-|few|TRBJ1-2
CASSLGTSSTHLYGYTF
TGCGCCAGCAGCTTGGGGACTTCGTCCACCCATCTCTATGGCTACACCTTC
>TRBV7-8|TRBD1|-|TRBJ1-2
CASSQGGGWGYTF
TGTGCCAGCAGCCAAGGAGGGGGCTGGGGCTACACCTTC
>TRBV24-1|-|few|TRBJ2-7
CATSASGWEQYF
TGTGCCACCTCGGCCAGCGGATGGGAGCAGTACTTC
>TRBV2|-|-|TRBJ2-1
CASRSRTASYNEQFF
TGTGCCAGCAGGAGTAGGACAGCCTCCTACAATGAGCAGTTCTTC
>TRBV12-3/TRBV12-4|TRBD2|-|TRBJ2-1
CASSLGLAGVSSYNEQFF
TGTGCCAGCAGTTTGGGACTAGCGGGTGTTAGCTCCTACAATGAGCAGTTCTTC
>TRBV20-1|-|many|TRBJ1-5
CSANSGTSNQPQHF
TGCAGTGCTAACTCCGGGACTAGCAATCAGCCCCAGCATTTT
>TRBV12-3/TRBV12-4|TRBD2|few|TRBJ2-2
CASSLVLAGFNTGELFF
TGTGCCAGCAGTTTAGTACTAGCGGGGTTTAACACCGGGGAGCTGTTTTTT
>TRBV20-1|TRBD2|-|TRBJ2-3
CSLTSGGVGTDTQYF
TGCAGTCTAACTAGCGGGGGGGTTGGCACAGATACGCAGTATTTT
>TRBV18|-|-|TRBJ2-2
CASSLGTAETGELFF
TGTGCCAGCTCACTGGGGACCGCCGAAACAGGGGAGCTGTTTTTT
>TRBV29-1|TRBD2|many|TRBJ2-5
CSVLPSLAGRGTQYF
TGCAGCGTTCTTCCGAGTCTAGCGGGCAGGGGGACCCAGTACTTC
>TRBV5-6|-|few|TRBJ2-5
CASSYSRTDRQETQYF
TGTGCCAGCAGCTATTCCCGGACAGACCGACAAGAGACCCAGTACTTC
>TRBV29-1|TRBD1|few|TRBJ1-1
CSIRDRLNTEAFF
TGCAGCATCAGGGACAGACTGAACACTGAAGCTTTCTTT
>TRBV20-1|-|-|TRBJ2-2
CSARDLAGVNTGELFF
TGCAGTGCTAGAGATTTGGCAGGGGTGAACACCGGGGAGCTGTTTTTT
>TRBV29-1|TRBD1|few|TRBJ1-1
CSVGQGFTEAFF
TGCAGCGTCGGACAGGGATTCACTGAAGCTTTCTTT
>TRBV5-1|-|-|TRBJ1-3
CASSPGTGNSGNTIYF
TGCGCCAGCAGCCCAGGAACCGGGAACTCTGGAAACACCATATATTTT
>TRBV4-1|-|-|TRBJ2-3
CASSQVLVGYTQYF
TGCGCCAGCAGCCAAGTTCTGGTGGGGTATACGCAGTATTTT
>TRBV6-1|-|few|TRBJ2-2
CASKKQGSTGELFF
TGTGCCAGCAAAAAACAGGGTTCCACCGGGGAGCTGTTTTTT
>TRBV5-1|-|-|TRBJ1-2
CASSLEVRGGLDGYTF
TGCGCCAGCAGCTTGGAGGTTCGGGGGGGGCTAGATGGCTACACCTTC
>TRBV12-3/TRBV12-4|-|few|TRBJ2-1
CASSKWLEGHEQFF
TGTGCCAGCAGTAAATGGCTGGAGGGGCATGAGCAGTTCTTC
>TRBV7-9|TRBD2|few|TRBJ2-1
CASSLGTTKYNEQFF
TGTGCCAGCAGCCTCGGGACTACCAAGTACAATGAGCAGTTCTTC
>TRBV19|-|-|TRBJ1-5
CASNPQGISNQPQHF
TGTGCCAGTAATCCTCAGGGGATTAGCAATCAGCCCCAGCATTTT
>TRBV12-3/TRBV12-4|-|-|TRBJ2-4
CASSNGGRGGNIQYF
TGTGCCAGCTCCAATGGGGGCAGGGGTGGAAACATTCAGTACTTC
>TRBV7-2|-|-|TRBJ1-2
CASSLTTTQRRGYTF
TGTGCCAGCAGCTTAACTACGACCCAACGGCGTGGCTACACCTTC
>TRBV27|-|many|TRBJ1-1
CASSLSGFTEAFF
TGTGCCAGCAGTTTATCGGGTTTCACTGAAGCTTTCTTT
>TRBV5-8|-|many|TRBJ2-5
CASSLGLPGEMTQYF
TGTGCCAGCAGCTTAGGCTTGCCAGGCGAAATGACCCAGTACTTC
>TRBV20-1|-|few|TRBJ2-7
CSASYLVTSYEQYF
TGCAGTGCTAGTTATCTGGTTACATCCTACGAGCAGTACTTC